These 2 T cell receptor beta chains came from one sample sequenced in a study of blood T cell repertoires in COVID-19. Clones were read by immunoSEQ multiplex PCR, and TCRdb kept only the in-frame ones, dropping some. The repertoire holds 86,000 or so clones, with around 80% as singletons. Input material: peripheral blood. The receptor set was obtained from an elderly woman with acute or convalescent COVID-19.

The rearrangement joins TRBV5-1 to TRBJ2-2; 9 nucleotides agree with TRBD1. This CDR3 contains 16 residues. Unmatched junction bases numbered 7, after V lost 1 base and J lost 6 bases. CDR1 and CDR2 (germline): SGHRS, YFSETQ. CDR3 DNA sequence: TGCGCCAGCAGCTTGACGACAGGGGGTACCTCCGGGGAGCTGTTTTTT. It is translated as CASSLTTGGTSGELFF.

This clone was counted only a few times. V is TRBV6-5 and J is TRBJ1-2, with D perhaps matching TRBD1 (5 bases). The CDR3 totals 15 residues. Germline V lookup: CDR1 MNHEY, CDR2 SVGAGI. Trimming left V 10 bases short and J 0 bases short, with 18 bases between. CDR3 sequence reads: CAIPGVARANYGYTF. The CDR3 DNA reads TGTGCCATTCCGGGGGTGGCGAGAGCTAACTATGGCTACACCTTC.